This TCR beta chain comes out of a study of T cells after yellow fever vaccination. Study-level background: SMART-Seq v4 Ultra Low Input prepared libraries from low-cell fractions. Study-wide points: Clones that expanded after primary vaccination mostly reappeared after the booster (approximately 96% CD4, 70% to 90% CD8).

This clonotype was observed a single time. Its antigen is unknown. Looked up from germline, CDR1 is SGHRS and CDR2 is YFSETQ. Trimming cost V 0 bases and J 5 bases, with 11 bases left between them. This CDR3 has 14 residues. TCRdb used MiXCR to reprocess the 5' RACE reads, holding one entry per CDR3 protein. The sample has 250,000 to 300,000 distinct CDR3 sequences, roughly 5.6% seen once. This TCR was sampled from a man aged 18 to 29 who received the YFV17D yellow fever vaccine. The rearrangement uses TRBV5-1 and TRBJ1-1, with unresolved D. Sample: CD4+ T cells sorted from PBMCs, taken on the day of the yellow fever booster vaccination. The CDR3 region is CASSLGSSGTEAFF. In nucleotides, the CDR3 is TGCGCCAGCAGCTTGGGGTCCTCGGGTACTGAAGCTTTCTTT.